This is a list of T cell receptor beta chains from one sample in a study of shared clonotypes between healthy human individuals. Measured with immunoSEQ multiplex PCR; TCRdb has only the in-frame clones, and not every one. In the table there are some 1,100,000 clones, 70% to 80% of which are singletons. Sequenced input: memory CD4+ T cells from PBMCs. Source of these receptors: a man younger than 30 in good health. Some clones in this sample may be carry-over from other donors' samples. Both conserved end residues are part of each CDR3. D genes are given only for firm matches. Clone size is shown for a subset of rows, as once, few, many or a class of expanded clone.

size: -
J: TRBJ1-6
V: TRBV27
D: -
DNA: TGTGCCAGCAGTTTAAAGATGGGGCGCCCCCTCCACTTT
CDR3: CASSLKMGRPLHF

size: few
J: TRBJ2-2
V: TRBV11-2
D: TRBD2
DNA: TGTGCCAGCAGCTTAGCCCCTCCTGGGGGGGGACGGACCGGGGAGCTGTTTTTT
CDR3: CASSLAPPGGGRTGELFF

size: -
J: TRBJ2-6
V: TRBV19
D: -
DNA: TGTGCCAGTAGTACCCCTTGGTCAGGGGCCAACGTCCTGACTTTC
CDR3: CASSTPWSGANVLTF

size: -
J: TRBJ1-3
V: TRBV7-2
D: -
DNA: TGTGCCAGCAGCTTAGGTGCGAACTCTGGAAACACCATATATTTT
CDR3: CASSLGANSGNTIYF

size: few
J: TRBJ1-2
V: TRBV5-1
D: -
DNA: TGCGCCAGCAGCCTTGAAACGCGCGGCTACACCTTC
CDR3: CASSLETRGYTF

size: -
J: TRBJ1-3
V: TRBV7-8
D: -
DNA: TGTGCCAGCAGGGCTTACGGGGCCACTAGCTCTGGAAACACCATATATTTT
CDR3: CASRAYGATSSGNTIYF

size: -
J: TRBJ2-7
V: TRBV27
D: -
DNA: TGTGCCAGCAGACCCCAATATTCGGGCAAACGGGTCAACTACGAGCAGTACTTC
CDR3: CASRPQYSGKRVNYEQYF

size: -
J: TRBJ1-5
V: TRBV2
D: TRBD1
DNA: TGTGCCAGCAGTATAGGTGACAGGGCTTTTAATCAGCCCCAGCATTTT
CDR3: CASSIGDRAFNQPQHF

size: -
J: TRBJ2-7
V: TRBV7-2
D: -
DNA: TGTGCCAGCAGCTCTGTCGGGGGAGCCTACGAGCAGTACTTC
CDR3: CASSSVGGAYEQYF

size: few
J: TRBJ1-2
V: TRBV6-5
D: TRBD1
DNA: TGTGCCAGCAGTCCTACAGGGGGCGGTTGGGGCTACACCTTC
CDR3: CASSPTGGGWGYTF

size: -
J: TRBJ1-5
V: TRBV30
D: -
DNA: TGTGCCTGGAGTGTAGGCGGAAATAGCAATCAGCCCCAGCATTTT
CDR3: CAWSVGGNSNQPQHF

size: -
J: TRBJ2-2
V: TRBV9
D: -
DNA: TGTGCCAGCAGCCAGAGGGTCGAGGCCGGGGAGCTGTTTTTT
CDR3: CASSQRVEAGELFF

size: few
J: TRBJ1-1
V: TRBV29-1
D: -
DNA: TGCAGCGTTGACCCAGGGCTTAACACTGAAGCTTTCTTT
CDR3: CSVDPGLNTEAFF

size: -
J: TRBJ2-7
V: TRBV6-6
D: -
DNA: TGTGCCAGCAGTTACGGGGCGGGGACCTACGAGCAGTACTTC
CDR3: CASSYGAGTYEQYF

size: -
J: TRBJ1-1
V: TRBV27
D: TRBD1
DNA: TGTGCCAGCAGTCGGACAGGGGGTTGGAACACTGAAGCTTTCTTT
CDR3: CASSRTGGWNTEAFF

size: -
J: TRBJ2-7
V: TRBV5-4
D: TRBD1
DNA: TGTGCCAGCAGCTTCGGACAGGCCTTGGGGGACGAGCAGTACTTC
CDR3: CASSFGQALGDEQYF

size: -
J: TRBJ1-5
V: TRBV18
D: -
DNA: TGTGCCAGCTCACCCGTTAGAGAGACAGCATCACATCAGCCCCAGCATTTT
CDR3: CASSPVRETASHQPQHF

size: -
J: TRBJ2-7
V: TRBV10-3
D: TRBD2
DNA: TGTGCCATCAGTCAGGGACTAGCGCGGGAGCAGTACTTC
CDR3: CAISQGLAREQYF

size: -
J: TRBJ2-3
V: TRBV19
D: TRBD2
DNA: TGTGCCAGTAGTTATAGCGGGAGGGCCGGCACAGATACGCAGTATTTT
CDR3: CASSYSGRAGTDTQYF

size: -
J: TRBJ2-2
V: TRBV25-1
D: -
DNA: TGTGCCAGCAGTGATCACGGTCGGGGATCCGGGGAGCTGTTTTTT
CDR3: CASSDHGRGSGELFF

size: -
J: TRBJ2-1
V: TRBV18
D: TRBD2
DNA: TGTGCCAGCTCACCACCGTCTAGCGGGAGATTGGATAGTGAGCAGTTCTTC
CDR3: CASSPPSSGRLDSEQFF

size: -
J: TRBJ2-5
V: TRBV5-1
D: TRBD2
DNA: TGCGCCAGCAGCCTTAGCGGGAGGCCCCAAGAGACCCAGTACTTC
CDR3: CASSLSGRPQETQYF

size: few
J: TRBJ2-1
V: TRBV6-6
D: -
DNA: TGTGCCAGCAGTCCCAACCGGGCATTAAATGAGCAGTTCTTC
CDR3: CASSPNRALNEQFF

size: -
J: TRBJ2-7
V: TRBV7-7
D: -
DNA: TGTGCCAGCAGCTTAGACTTGGTCTCCTACGAGCAGTACTTC
CDR3: CASSLDLVSYEQYF

size: -
J: TRBJ1-3
V: TRBV2
D: -
DNA: TGTGCCAGCAGTGAAGGACAAAACACCATATATTTT
CDR3: CASSEGQNTIYF

size: few
J: TRBJ2-2
V: TRBV5-1
D: -
DNA: TGCGCCAGCAGCTTGGTATTACCCAGTGTGAACACCGGGGAGCTGTTTTTT
CDR3: CASSLVLPSVNTGELFF

size: -
J: TRBJ2-7
V: TRBV7-9
D: -
DNA: TGTGCCAGCAGCAGAACAGGGAGCTACGAGCAGTACTTC
CDR3: CASSRTGSYEQYF

size: -
J: TRBJ1-2
V: TRBV27
D: TRBD1
DNA: TGTGCCAGCAGTTCGCCCGGGACAGGGGGATATGGCTACACCTTC
CDR3: CASSSPGTGGYGYTF

size: -
J: TRBJ2-7
V: TRBV6-4
D: -
DNA: TGTGCCAGCAGTGGATTCTCATTGCGGGACTTTTTCTACGAGCAGTACTTC
CDR3: CASSGFSLRDFFYEQYF

size: -
J: TRBJ2-1
V: TRBV19
D: -
DNA: TGTGCCAGTAGTACAAGCAGGGTGATGCGGGATATCCATGAGCAGTTCTTC
CDR3: CASSTSRVMRDIHEQFF

size: -
J: TRBJ2-7
V: TRBV27
D: TRBD2
DNA: TGTGCCAGCAGTTTACGAAGCGGGAGCCCTACCTACGAGCAGTACTTC
CDR3: CASSLRSGSPTYEQYF

size: few
J: TRBJ2-7
V: TRBV28
D: TRBD1
DNA: TGTGCCAGCAGTTTGCGGGACAGGGTGGTTGAGCAGTACTTC
CDR3: CASSLRDRVVEQYF

size: once
J: TRBJ1-4
V: TRBV28
D: TRBD1
DNA: TGTGCCAGCAGGGGACAGGGAAGTACGAGTGAAAAACTGTTTTTT
CDR3: CASRGQGSTSEKLFF

size: -
J: TRBJ1-1
V: TRBV18
D: -
DNA: TGTGCCAGCACGCAGGGGATCGTGAACACTGAAGCTTTCTTT
CDR3: CASTQGIVNTEAFF

size: -
J: TRBJ1-3
V: TRBV11-2
D: -
DNA: TGTGCCAGCAGCTCAATCGGGAACACCATATATTTT
CDR3: CASSSIGNTIYF

size: -
J: TRBJ2-7
V: TRBV5-1
D: -
DNA: TGCGCCAGCAGCTTGGCTGGTAGCGGTACCTACGAGCAGTACTTC
CDR3: CASSLAGSGTYEQYF

size: -
J: TRBJ2-6
V: TRBV28
D: -
DNA: TGTGCCAGTCTACACCGCGCCTCTGGGGCCAACGTCCTGACTTTC
CDR3: CASLHRASGANVLTF

size: few
J: TRBJ2-7
V: TRBV5-1
D: TRBD1
DNA: TGCGCCAGCAGCTTTGCCCCGGGACAGGCCTACGAGCAGTACTTC
CDR3: CASSFAPGQAYEQYF

size: -
J: TRBJ1-3
V: TRBV11-2
D: -
DNA: TGTGCCAGCAGCTACAGGATAACGCCGCTGGTTGACACCATATATTTT
CDR3: CASSYRITPLVDTIYF

size: -
J: TRBJ1-3
V: TRBV5-1
D: TRBD1
DNA: TGCGCCAGCAGAAACACAGGGGCTGGAAACACCATATATTTT
CDR3: CASRNTGAGNTIYF